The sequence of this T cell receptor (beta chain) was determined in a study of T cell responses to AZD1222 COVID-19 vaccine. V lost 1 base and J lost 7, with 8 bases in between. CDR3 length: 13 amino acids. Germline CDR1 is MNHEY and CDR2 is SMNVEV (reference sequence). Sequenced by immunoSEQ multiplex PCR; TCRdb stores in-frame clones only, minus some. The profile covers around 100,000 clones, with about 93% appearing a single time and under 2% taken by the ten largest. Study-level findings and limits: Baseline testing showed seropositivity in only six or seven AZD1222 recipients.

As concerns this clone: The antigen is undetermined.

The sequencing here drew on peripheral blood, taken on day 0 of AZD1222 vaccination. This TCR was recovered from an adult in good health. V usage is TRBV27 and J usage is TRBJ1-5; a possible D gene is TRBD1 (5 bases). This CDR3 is CASSLLPGQPQHF. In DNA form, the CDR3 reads TGTGCCAGCAGTTTATTACCAGGGCAGCCCCAGCATTTT.